This T cell receptor beta chain was profiled in a study of T cells expressing NK-cell markers. Turning to the study itself: Seropositivity for HCMV was found in seven of the eight sequenced donors, with one seronegative.

TCRdb reprocessed the 5' RACE reads, keeping one entry per CDR3 protein, no DNA. This sample contains more than 120,000 distinct CDR3 sequences. Germline V lookup: CDR1 SGDLS, CDR2 YYNGEE. CDR3 length: 15 residues. The sequencing input was blood T cells: a sorted CD56 or NKG2C T cell subset, CD4+ or CD8+ T cells, or bulk PBMC T cells (not recorded which). The V and J genes are TRBV9 and TRBJ2-4. The receptor was isolated from a man younger than 30 in good health. The CDR3 is CASSVDGLAKNIQYF. Full variable domain (rest looked up from reference TRBV9 and TRBJ2-4): DSGVTQTPKHLITATGQRVTLRCSPRSGDLSVYWYQQSLDQGLQFLIQYYNGEERAKGNILERFSAQQFPDLHSELNLSSLELGDSALYFCASSVDGLAKNIQYFGAGTRLSVL.